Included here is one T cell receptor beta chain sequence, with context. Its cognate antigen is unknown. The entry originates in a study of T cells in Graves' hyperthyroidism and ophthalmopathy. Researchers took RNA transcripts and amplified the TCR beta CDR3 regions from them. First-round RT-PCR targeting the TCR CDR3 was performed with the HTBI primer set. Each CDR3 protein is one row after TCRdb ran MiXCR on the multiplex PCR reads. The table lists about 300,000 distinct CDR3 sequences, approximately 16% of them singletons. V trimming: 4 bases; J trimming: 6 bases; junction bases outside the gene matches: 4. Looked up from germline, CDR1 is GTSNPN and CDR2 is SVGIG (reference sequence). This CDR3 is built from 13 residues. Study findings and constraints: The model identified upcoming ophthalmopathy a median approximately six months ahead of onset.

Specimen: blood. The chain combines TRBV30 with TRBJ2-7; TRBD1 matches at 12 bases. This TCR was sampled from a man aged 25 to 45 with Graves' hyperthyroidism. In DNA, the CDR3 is TGTGCCTGGAATGGGGACAGGGGGCTCGAGCAGTACTTC. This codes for CAWNGDRGLEQYF. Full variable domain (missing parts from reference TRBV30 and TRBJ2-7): SQTIHQWPATLVQPVGSPLSLECTVEGTSNPNLYWYRQAAGRGLQLLFYSVGIGQISSEVPQNLSASRPQDRQFILSSKKLLLSDSGFYLCAWNGDRGLEQYFGPGTRLTVT.